This T cell receptor (beta chain) was observed in a study of blood T cells in healthy people across ages. General study findings and limits: Donors of long life had a larger count of naive CD4+ cells and greater diversity than aged donors.

Comment on this clonotype: Its antigen is as yet unknown.

A second PCR of about 7 to 12 cycles used a sample-barcoded 5' primer and a J-beta primer mix. From the 5' RACE reads, TCRdb called clonotypes with MiXCR, one entry per CDR3 protein. The sample shows 750,000 to 950,000 distinct CDR3 sequences, about a quarter of them seen only once. This CDR3 contains 17 residues. Looked up from germline, CDR1 is SGHDN and CDR2 is FVKESK. V gave up 3 bases and J gave up 5 bases; unmatched junction bases: 13. These data also formed part of another study, on T cells of mothers and their children. As that report states: A second PCR was performed with the M1S primer. This primer added sample barcodes and 2-4 random nucleotides. Related mother-child pairs showed slightly, non-significantly higher overlap than unrelated pairs.

Sequences were obtained from blood. The chain recombines TRBV14 with TRBJ2-5; 9 bases fit TRBD1. The sequence derives from a boy under 18 in good health. The CDR3 DNA follows: TGTGCCAGCAGCCATAAACGGACAGGGGTCCTGGGGGAGACCCAGTACTTC. Amino acid sequence: CASSHKRTGVLGETQYF.